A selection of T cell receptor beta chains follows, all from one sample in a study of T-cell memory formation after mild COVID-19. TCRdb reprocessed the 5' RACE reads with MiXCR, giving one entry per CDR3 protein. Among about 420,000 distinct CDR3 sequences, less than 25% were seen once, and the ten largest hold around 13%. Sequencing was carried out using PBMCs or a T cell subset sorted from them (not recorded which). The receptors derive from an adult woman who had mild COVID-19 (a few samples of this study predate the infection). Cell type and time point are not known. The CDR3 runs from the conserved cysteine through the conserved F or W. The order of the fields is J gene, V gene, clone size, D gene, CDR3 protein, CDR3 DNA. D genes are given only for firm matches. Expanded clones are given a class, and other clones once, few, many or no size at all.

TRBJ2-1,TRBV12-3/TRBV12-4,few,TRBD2,CASSSGLAGGTNEQFF,TGTGCCAGCAGTTCGGGACTAGCGGGTGGGACCAATGAGCAGTTCTTC
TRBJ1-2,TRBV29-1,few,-,CSVQSGYHGYTF,TGCAGCGTTCAGTCAGGGTATCATGGCTACACCTTC
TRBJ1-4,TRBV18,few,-,CASSRGNLNEKLFF,TGTGCCAGCTCACGGGGGAACCTCAATGAAAAACTGTTTTTT
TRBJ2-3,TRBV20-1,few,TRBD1,CSARPGQGMGDTQYF,TGCAGTGCTAGACCGGGACAGGGGATGGGAGATACGCAGTATTTT
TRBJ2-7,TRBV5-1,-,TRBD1,CATSRTGSYEQYF,TGCGCCACCTCCCGGACAGGGTCCTACGAGCAGTACTTC
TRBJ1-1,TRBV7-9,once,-,CASSSKDWEDEAFF,TGTGCCAGCAGCTCGAAGGACTGGGAGGACGAAGCTTTCTTT
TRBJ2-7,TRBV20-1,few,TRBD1,CSATVDRGRYEQYF,TGCAGTGCTACAGTCGACAGGGGGCGGTACGAGCAGTACTTC
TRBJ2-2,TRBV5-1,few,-,CASSFAGSGELFF,TGCGCCAGCAGCTTTGCGGGGTCCGGGGAGCTGTTTTTT
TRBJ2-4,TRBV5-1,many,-,CASSRGNIQYF,TGCGCCAGCAGCCGGGGCAACATTCAGTACTTC
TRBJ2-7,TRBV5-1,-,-,CASSLGATPASFHHF,TGCGCCAGCAGCTTGGGGGCGACCCCGGCCAGCTTCCATCACTTC
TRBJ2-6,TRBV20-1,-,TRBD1,CSASPTGTGANVLTF,TGCAGTGCTTCCCCGACAGGGACTGGGGCCAACGTCCTGACTTTC
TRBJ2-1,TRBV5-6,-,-,CASDTRGSWHEQFF,TGTGCCAGCGACACCAGGGGTTCTTGGCATGAGCAGTTCTTC
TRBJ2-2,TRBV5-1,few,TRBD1,CASSLAGTGITGELFF,TGCGCCAGCAGCTTGGCCGGGACAGGGATCACCGGGGAGCTGTTTTTT
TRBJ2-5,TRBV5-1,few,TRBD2,CASSLVAGLLETQYF,TGCGCCAGCAGCTTGGTAGCGGGGTTACTGGAGACCCAGTACTTC
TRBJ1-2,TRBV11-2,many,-,CASSFRQVLNGYTF,TGTGCCAGCAGCTTCCGACAGGTCCTCAATGGCTACACCTTC
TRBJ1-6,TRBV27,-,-,CASKLRQYSPLHF,TGTGCCAGCAAGCTCCGGCAGTACTCACCCCTCCACTTT
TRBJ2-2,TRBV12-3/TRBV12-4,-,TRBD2,CASSPGGGSNTGELFF,TGTGCCAGCAGTCCTGGGGGGGGGTCGAACACCGGGGAGCTGTTTTTT
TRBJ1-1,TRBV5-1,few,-,CASSIAQGTLLNTEAFF,TGCGCCAGCAGCATTGCACAAGGGACACTCTTAAACACTGAAGCTTTCTTT
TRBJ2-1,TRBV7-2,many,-,CASSVTPGTDSSQQFF,TGTGCCAGCAGCGTCACCCCAGGGACGGACTCCTCGCAGCAGTTCTTC
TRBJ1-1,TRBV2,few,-,CASSGFGPALNTEAFF,TGTGCCAGCAGTGGGTTTGGACCCGCATTGAACACTGAAGCTTTCTTT
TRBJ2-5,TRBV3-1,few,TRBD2,CASSQGLAVWETQYF,TGTGCCAGCAGCCAAGGACTAGCGGTATGGGAGACCCAGTACTTC
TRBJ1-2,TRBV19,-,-,CASSSKLAGTNYGYTF,TGTGCCAGTAGTAGTAAACTGGCAGGGACGAACTATGGCTACACCTTC
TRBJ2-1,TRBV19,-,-,CACGTPYNEQFF,TGTGCCTGCGGGACACCTTACAATGAGCAGTTCTTC
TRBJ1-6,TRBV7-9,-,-,CASSPVGGNNSPLHF,TGTGCCAGCAGCCCCGTCGGGGGGAATAATTCACCCCTCCACTTT
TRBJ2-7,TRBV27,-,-,CASSARRGESEQYF,TGTGCCAGCAGTGCTCGCAGGGGGGAAAGCGAGCAGTACTTC
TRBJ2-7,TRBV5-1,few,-,CASSPWDTSYEQYF,TGCGCCAGCAGCCCGTGGGACACTTCATACGAGCAGTACTTC
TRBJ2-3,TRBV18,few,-,CASSSTNLRDPDTQYF,TGTGCCAGCTCAAGCACCAACCTCCGGGATCCAGATACGCAGTATTTT
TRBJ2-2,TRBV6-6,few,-,CASSWGQNTGELFF,TGTGCCAGCTCGTGGGGGCAGAACACCGGGGAGCTGTTTTTT
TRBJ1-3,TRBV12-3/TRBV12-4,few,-,CASSFGGRGNTIYF,TGTGCCAGCAGTTTTGGGGGGCGAGGAAACACCATATATTTT
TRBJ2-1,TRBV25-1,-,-,CASSESRGPHNEQFF,TGTGCCAGCAGTGAATCACGGGGGCCCCACAATGAGCAGTTCTTC
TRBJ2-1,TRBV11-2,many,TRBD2,CASSLDHGVAGSSYNEQFF,TGTGCCAGCAGCTTAGATCATGGAGTAGCGGGTAGCTCCTACAATGAGCAGTTCTTC
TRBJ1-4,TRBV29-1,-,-,CSAINEKLFF,TGCAGCGCTATCAACGAAAAACTGTTTTTT
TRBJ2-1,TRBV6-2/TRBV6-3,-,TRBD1,CASRIPGQGRNEQFF,TGTGCCAGCAGAATTCCGGGACAGGGTCGGAATGAGCAGTTCTTC
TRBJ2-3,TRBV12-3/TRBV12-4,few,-,CASSFRTDTQYF,TGTGCCAGCAGTTTTAGGACAGATACGCAGTATTTT
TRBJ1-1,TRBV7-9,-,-,CASSLVNRNTEAFF,TGTGCCAGCAGTCTCGTTAATAGGAACACTGAAGCTTTCTTT
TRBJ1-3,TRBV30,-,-,CAWSDQGLNTIYF,TGTGCCTGGAGTGATCAGGGTCTGAACACCATATATTTT
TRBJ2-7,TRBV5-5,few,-,CASSPYRGEQYF,TGTGCCAGCAGTCCCTATCGAGGAGAGCAGTACTTC
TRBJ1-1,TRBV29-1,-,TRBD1,CSVGQGIAEAFF,TGCAGCGTGGGACAGGGAATCGCTGAAGCTTTCTTT
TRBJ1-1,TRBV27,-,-,CASSSDGGTEAFF,TGTGCCAGCAGCAGTGACGGGGGCACTGAAGCTTTCTTT
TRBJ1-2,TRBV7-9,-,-,CASSLRGIADYGYTF,TGTGCCAGCAGCTTAAGGGGCATTGCGGACTATGGCTACACCTTC
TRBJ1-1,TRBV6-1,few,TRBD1,CASTIQGGLMNTEAFF,TGTGCCAGCACCATCCAGGGGGGACTCATGAACACTGAAGCTTTCTTT
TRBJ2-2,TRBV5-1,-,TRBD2,CASSILAGGHTGELFF,TGCGCCAGCAGCATCCTAGCGGGAGGGCACACCGGGGAGCTGTTTTTT
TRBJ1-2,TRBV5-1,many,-,CASSSDLGGYTF,TGCGCCAGCAGCTCGGACCTTGGGGGCTACACCTTC
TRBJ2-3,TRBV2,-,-,CASRAWGVARPDTQYF,TGTGCCAGCAGGGCCTGGGGAGTTGCCCGGCCAGATACGCAGTATTTT
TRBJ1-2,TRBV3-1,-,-,CASSQEEGTYGYTF,TGTGCCAGCAGCCAAGAGGAGGGTACCTATGGCTACACCTTC
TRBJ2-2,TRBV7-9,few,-,CASGSPMGTGELFF,TGTGCCAGCGGCAGCCCAATGGGAACCGGGGAGCTGTTTTTT
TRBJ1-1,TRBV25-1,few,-,CASSDSLTGTLNTEAFF,TGTGCCAGCAGTGATTCCCTGACCGGGACATTGAACACTGAAGCTTTCTTT
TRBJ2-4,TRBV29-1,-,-,CSVEEDLNIQYF,TGCAGCGTTGAAGAGGACTTAAACATTCAGTACTTC
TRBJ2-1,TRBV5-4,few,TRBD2,CASSTTLAGGKSSYNEQFF,TGTGCCAGCAGCACGACTCTAGCGGGGGGGAAGAGCTCCTACAATGAGCAGTTCTTC
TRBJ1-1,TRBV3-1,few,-,CASSQGVGGEAFF,TGTGCCAGCAGCCAAGGCGTGGGGGGTGAAGCTTTCTTT
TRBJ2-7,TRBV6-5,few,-,CASSYRRGQGWQYF,TGTGCCAGCAGTTACCGGCGGGGTCAGGGGTGGCAGTACTTC
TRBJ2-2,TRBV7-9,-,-,CASRSTAKRGELFF,TGTGCCAGCAGATCGACAGCGAAGAGGGGGGAGCTGTTTTTT
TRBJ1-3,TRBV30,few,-,CAWIITHSSGNTIYF,TGTGCCTGGATAATCACTCACAGCTCTGGAAACACCATATATTTT